This TCR beta chain was identified in a study of T cell repertoires in cytomegalovirus infection. The V gene lost 6 bases and the J gene lost 6 bases, with 15 bases spanning the gap. The germline CDR1 and CDR2 sequences are DFQATT and SNEGSKA (reference sequence). The CDR3 covers 12 residues. TCRdb reprocessed the reads via MiXCR and lists one record per CDR3 protein. The repertoire has hundreds of thousands of distinct CDR3 sequences, around 10% of them found once; the top ten carry roughly 10%. The material sequenced was PBMCs. The chain uses TRBV20-1 and TRBJ2-7; D may be TRBD1 (5 bases). This receptor was identified in a human donor in good health (CMV status not recorded). Some clones in this sample may be carry-over from other donors' samples. The CDR3 is CSARRQKSEQYF. The CDR3 nucleotides read TGCAGTGCCCGAAGACAGAAGAGCGAGCAGTACTTC.